Reported below is one TCR beta chain. Its cognate antigen is unknown. The CDR3 consists of 16 residues. Between the trimmed V and J ends, which lost 7 bases and 0 bases, there was a span of 16 bases. Per germline, CDR1 MNHEY and CDR2 SMNVEV (reference sequence). The entry originates in a study of T cell responses to AZD1222 COVID-19 vaccine. TCRdb's copy holds only in-frame clones and misses some; the assay was immunoSEQ multiplex PCR. The sample lists around 130,000 clones; approximately 83% were seen once. General study results and limits: Scientists sampled the repertoires only once the peak T cell response had passed. Baseline antibody screening turned up just a handful of seropositive AZD1222 recipients.

The input for sequencing was peripheral blood, taken on day 0 of AZD1222 vaccination. The chain combines TRBV27 with TRBJ1-5; D is uncertain. This clonotype was sampled from an adult in good health. CDR3 sequence reads: CASKAGSSYSNQPQHF. In nucleotides, the CDR3 is TGTGCCAGCAAGGCAGGTTCCTCTTATAGCAATCAGCCCCAGCATTTT.